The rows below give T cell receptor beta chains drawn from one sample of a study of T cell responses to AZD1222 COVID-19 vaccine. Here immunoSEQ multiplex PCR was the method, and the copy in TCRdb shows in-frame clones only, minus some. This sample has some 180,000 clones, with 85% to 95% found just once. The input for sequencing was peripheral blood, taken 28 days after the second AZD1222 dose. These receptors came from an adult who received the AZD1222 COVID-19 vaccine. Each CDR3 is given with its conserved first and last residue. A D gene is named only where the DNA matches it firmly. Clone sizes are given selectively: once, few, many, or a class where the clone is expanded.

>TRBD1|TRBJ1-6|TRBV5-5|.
CASSLLTGGGSPLHF
TGTGCCAGCAGCTTGTTGACAGGGGGCGGTTCACCCCTCCACTTT
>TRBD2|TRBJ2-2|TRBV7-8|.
CASSFPGLAGAGELFF
TGTGCCAGCAGCTTCCCGGGACTAGCGGGTGCCGGGGAGCTGTTTTTT
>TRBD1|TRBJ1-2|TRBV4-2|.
CASSQTGANYGYTF
TGTGCCAGCAGCCAAACAGGGGCTAACTATGGCTACACCTTC
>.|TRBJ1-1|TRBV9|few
CASSPRAVGGREAFF
TGTGCCAGCAGCCCTCGAGCGGTGGGGGGCCGGGAAGCTTTCTTT
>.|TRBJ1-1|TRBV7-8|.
CASSASRAKSPNTEAFF
TGTGCCAGCAGCGCCTCCCGGGCCAAGTCCCCGAACACTGAAGCTTTCTTT
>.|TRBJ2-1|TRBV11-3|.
CASSLALQGLGNEQFF
TGTGCCAGCAGCTTAGCTCTCCAGGGCCTGGGTAATGAGCAGTTCTTC
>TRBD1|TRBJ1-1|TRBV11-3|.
CASSSQGYLNTEAFF
TGTGCCAGCAGCTCACAGGGGTACTTGAACACTGAAGCTTTCTTT
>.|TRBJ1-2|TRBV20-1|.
CSATDNYGYTF
TGCAGTGCTACCGATAACTATGGCTACACCTTC
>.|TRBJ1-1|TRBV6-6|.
CASSYEGLALTEAFF
TGTGCCAGCAGTTACGAGGGATTGGCCCTCACTGAAGCTTTCTTT
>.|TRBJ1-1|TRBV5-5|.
CASSLSPWSTVTTEAFF
TGTGCCAGCAGCTTGTCCCCCTGGTCTACGGTAACCACTGAAGCTTTCTTT
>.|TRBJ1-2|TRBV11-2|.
CASSPFARANYGYTF
TGTGCCAGCAGCCCCTTCGCCAGGGCCAACTATGGCTACACCTTC
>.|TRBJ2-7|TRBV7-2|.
CASSFQDQYSYEQYF
TGTGCCAGCAGCTTCCAGGACCAGTACTCCTACGAGCAGTACTTC
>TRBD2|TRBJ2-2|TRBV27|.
CASLAGSGGELFF
TGTGCCAGCCTAGCGGGATCGGGCGGGGAGCTGTTTTTT
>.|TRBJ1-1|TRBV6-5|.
CASSYSILEGNTEAFF
TGTGCCAGCAGTTACTCGATTTTAGAGGGAAACACTGAAGCTTTTTTT
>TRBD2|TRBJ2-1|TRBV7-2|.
CASSLAAGGYNEQFF
TGTGCCAGCAGCTTAGCCGCGGGGGGATACAATGAGCAGTTCTTC
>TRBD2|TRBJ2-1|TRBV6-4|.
CASSDHLAGANEQFF
TGTGCCAGCAGTGACCACCTAGCGGGAGCCAATGAGCAGTTCTTC
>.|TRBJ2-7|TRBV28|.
CASSSLGQGHFYEQYF
TGTGCCAGCAGCTCGTTAGGGCAGGGGCATTTCTACGAGCAGTACTTC
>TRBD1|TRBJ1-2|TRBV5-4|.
CASSLPGQGASRYGYTF
TGTGCCAGCAGCTTGCCGGGACAGGGGGCTTCTCGGTATGGCTACACCTTC
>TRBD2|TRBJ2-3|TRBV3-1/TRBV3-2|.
CASSQVLLAASTDTQYF
TGTGCCAGCAGCCAAGTGTTGCTAGCGGCTAGCACAGATACGCAGTATTTT
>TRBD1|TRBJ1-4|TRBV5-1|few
CASSPLAGTVNEKLFF
TGCGCCAGCAGCCCTCTAGCCGGGACAGTTAATGAAAAACTGTTTTTT
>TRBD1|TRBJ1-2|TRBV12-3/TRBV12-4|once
CASSLRDSYGYTF
TGTGCCAGCAGTTTAAGGGACAGCTATGGCTACACCTTC
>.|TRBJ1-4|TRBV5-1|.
CASSLSGRANEKLFF
TGCGCCAGCAGCCTATCCGGGAGGGCCAACGAAAAACTGTTTTTT
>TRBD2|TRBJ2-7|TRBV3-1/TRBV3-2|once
CASSRGLAGVSYEQYF
TGTGCCAGCAGCCGAGGACTAGCGGGAGTCTCCTACGAGCAGTACTTC
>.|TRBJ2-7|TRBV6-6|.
CASSYESDYEQYF
TGTGCCAGCAGTTACGAATCCGACTACGAGCAGTACTTC
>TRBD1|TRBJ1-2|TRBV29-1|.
CSVGQGTDYGYTF
TGCAGCGTAGGACAGGGGACTGACTATGGCTACACCTTC
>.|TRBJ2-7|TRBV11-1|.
CASGTPSSYEQYF
TGTGCCAGCGGGACACCAAGCTCCTACGAGCAGTACTTC
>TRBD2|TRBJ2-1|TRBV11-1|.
CASSFAGVAYNEQFF
TGTGCCAGCAGCTTCGCGGGAGTGGCCTACAATGAGCAGTTCTTC
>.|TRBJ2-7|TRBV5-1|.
CASRRGPVSYEQYF
TGCGCCAGCAGGAGGGGCCCGGTCTCCTACGAGCAGTACTTC
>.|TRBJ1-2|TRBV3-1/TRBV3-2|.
CASSQGAGDGYTF
TGTGCCAGCAGCCAAGGGGCAGGGGATGGCTACACCTTC
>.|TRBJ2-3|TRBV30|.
CAWSAVLRTDTQYF
TGTGCCTGGAGTGCGGTTCTCCGCACAGATACGCAGTATTTT
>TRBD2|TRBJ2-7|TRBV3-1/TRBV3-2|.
CASSPWRGGEQYF
TGTGCCAGCAGCCCTTGGCGGGGGGGGGAGCAGTACTTC
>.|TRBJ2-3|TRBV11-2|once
CASSSGRGIADTQYF
TGTGCCAGCAGCTCGGGTAGGGGGATCGCAGATACGCAGTATTTT
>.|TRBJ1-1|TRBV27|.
CASSLSPTANTEAFF
TGTGCCAGCAGTTTATCACCCACAGCGAACACTGAAGCTTTCTTT
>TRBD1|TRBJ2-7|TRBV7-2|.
CASSLEGQGSSYEQYF
TGTGCCAGCAGCTTAGAGGGACAGGGAAGTTCCTACGAGCAGTACTTC
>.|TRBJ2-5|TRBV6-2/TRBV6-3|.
CASSYSKTPGETQYF
TGTGCCAGCAGTTACTCGAAGACACCTGGAGAGACCCAGTACTTC
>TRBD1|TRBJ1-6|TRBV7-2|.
CASSLVLGQGSSPLHF
TGTGCCAGCAGCTTAGTATTGGGACAGGGGTCTTCACCCCTCCACTTT
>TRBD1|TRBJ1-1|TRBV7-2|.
CASSQGTAVPSTEAFF
TGTGCCAGCAGCCAAGGGACAGCTGTCCCTAGCACTGAAGCTTTCTTT
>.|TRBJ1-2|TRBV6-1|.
CASSEDGYYGYTF
TGTGCCAGCAGTGAGGACGGTTACTATGGCTACACCTTC
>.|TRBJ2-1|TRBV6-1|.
CASSERGGLNEQFF
TGTGCCAGCAGTGAACGGGGAGGTCTCAATGAGCAGTTCTTC
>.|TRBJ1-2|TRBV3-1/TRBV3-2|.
CASSQMAGRGYTF
TGTGCCAGCAGCCAAATGGCAGGACGGGGCTACACCTTC
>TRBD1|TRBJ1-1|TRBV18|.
CASAGTGGYTEAFF
TGTGCCAGCGCAGGGACAGGGGGCTACACTGAAGCTTTCTTT
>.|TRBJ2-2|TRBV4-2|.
CASSQDPGHYYTGELFF
TGTGCCAGCAGCCAAGATCCGGGCCATTACTACACCGGGGAGCTGTTTTTT
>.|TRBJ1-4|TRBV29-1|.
CSVGAGTGEKLFF
TGCAGCGTTGGGGCGGGGACGGGGGAAAAACTGTTTTTT
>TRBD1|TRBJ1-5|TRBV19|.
CASNLVQGASQPQHF
TGTGCCAGTAATCTGGTTCAGGGGGCGAGTCAGCCCCAGCATTTT
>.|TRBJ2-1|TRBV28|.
CASSLGRNYNEQFF
TGTGCCAGCAGTTTAGGGCGGAACTACAATGAGCAGTTCTTC
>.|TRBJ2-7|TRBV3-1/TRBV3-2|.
CASSRLREPFYEQYF
TGTGCCAGCAGCCGCTTGAGGGAGCCTTTCTACGAGCAGTACTTC
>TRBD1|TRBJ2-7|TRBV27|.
CASSSPGQGREQYF
TGTGCCAGCAGTTCTCCGGGACAGGGACGGGAGCAGTACTTC
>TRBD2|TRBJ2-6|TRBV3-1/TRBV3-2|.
CASSQVGGEVLTF
TGTGCCAGCAGCCAAGTGGGGGGGGAAGTCCTGACTTTC
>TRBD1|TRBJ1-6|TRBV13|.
CASSGRTGVLNSPLHF
TGTGCCAGCAGCGGGCGGACAGGGGTCCTTAATTCACCCCTCCACTTT
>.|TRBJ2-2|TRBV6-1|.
CASSEWTANTGELFF
TGTGCCAGCAGTGAGTGGACAGCGAACACCGGGGAGCTGTTTTTT